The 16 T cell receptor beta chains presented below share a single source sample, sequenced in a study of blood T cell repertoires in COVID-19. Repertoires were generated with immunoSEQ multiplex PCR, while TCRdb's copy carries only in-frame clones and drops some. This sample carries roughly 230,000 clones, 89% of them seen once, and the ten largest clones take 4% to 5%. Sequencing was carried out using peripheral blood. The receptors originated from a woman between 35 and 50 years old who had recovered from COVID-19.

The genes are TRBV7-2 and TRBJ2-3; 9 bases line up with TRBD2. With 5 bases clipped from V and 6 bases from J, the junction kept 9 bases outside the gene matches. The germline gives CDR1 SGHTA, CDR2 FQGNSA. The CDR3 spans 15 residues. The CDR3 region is CASSPGLAWADTQYF. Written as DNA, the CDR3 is TGTGCCAGCAGCCCAGGACTAGCGTGGGCGGATACGCAGTATTTT.

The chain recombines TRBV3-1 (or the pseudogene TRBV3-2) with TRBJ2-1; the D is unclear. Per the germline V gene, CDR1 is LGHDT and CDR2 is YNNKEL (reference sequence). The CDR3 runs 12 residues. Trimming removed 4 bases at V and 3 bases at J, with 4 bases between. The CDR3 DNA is TGTGCCAGCAGCCGAGGCTACAATGAGCAGTTCTTC. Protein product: CASSRGYNEQFF.

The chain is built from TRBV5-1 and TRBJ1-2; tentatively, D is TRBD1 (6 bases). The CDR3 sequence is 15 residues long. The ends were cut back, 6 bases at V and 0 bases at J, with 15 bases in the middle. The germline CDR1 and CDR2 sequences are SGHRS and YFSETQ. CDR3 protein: CASTNRDNSNYGYTF. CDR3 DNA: TGCGCCAGCACGAACCGGGACAACTCTAACTATGGCTACACCTTC.

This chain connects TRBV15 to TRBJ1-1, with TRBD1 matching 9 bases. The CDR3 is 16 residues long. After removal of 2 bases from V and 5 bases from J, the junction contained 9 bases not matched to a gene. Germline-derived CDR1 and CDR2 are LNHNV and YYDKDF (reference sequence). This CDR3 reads CATSRRMGQGGTEAFF. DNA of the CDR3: TGTGCCACCAGCAGACGCATGGGACAGGGAGGGACTGAAGCTTTCTTT.

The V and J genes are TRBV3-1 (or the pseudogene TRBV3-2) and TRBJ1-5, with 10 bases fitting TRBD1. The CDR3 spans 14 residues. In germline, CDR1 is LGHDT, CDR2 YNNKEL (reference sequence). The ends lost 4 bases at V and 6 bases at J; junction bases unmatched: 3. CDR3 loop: CASSRTGGGQPQHF. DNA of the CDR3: TGTGCCAGCAGCCGGACAGGGGGTGGTCAGCCCCAGCATTTT.

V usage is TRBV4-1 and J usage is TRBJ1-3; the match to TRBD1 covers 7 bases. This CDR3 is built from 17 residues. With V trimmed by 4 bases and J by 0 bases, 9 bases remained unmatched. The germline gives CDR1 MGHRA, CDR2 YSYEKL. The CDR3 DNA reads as TGCGCCAGCAGCCGGCCGGGACAGATTAACTCTGGAAACACCATATATTTT. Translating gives CASSRPGQINSGNTIYF.

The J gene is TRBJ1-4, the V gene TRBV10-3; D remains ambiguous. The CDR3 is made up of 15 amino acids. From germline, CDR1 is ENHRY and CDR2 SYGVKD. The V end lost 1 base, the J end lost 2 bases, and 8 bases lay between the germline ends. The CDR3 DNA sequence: TGTGCCATCAGTGAGTATGAGGCGACTAATGAAAAACTGTTTTTT. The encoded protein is CAISEYEATNEKLFF.

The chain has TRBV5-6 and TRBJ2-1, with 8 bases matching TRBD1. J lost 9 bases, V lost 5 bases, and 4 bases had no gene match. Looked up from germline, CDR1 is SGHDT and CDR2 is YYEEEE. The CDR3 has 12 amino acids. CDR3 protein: CASSFRGLEQFF. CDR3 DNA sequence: TGTGCCAGCAGTTTCAGGGGGCTTGAGCAGTTCTTC.

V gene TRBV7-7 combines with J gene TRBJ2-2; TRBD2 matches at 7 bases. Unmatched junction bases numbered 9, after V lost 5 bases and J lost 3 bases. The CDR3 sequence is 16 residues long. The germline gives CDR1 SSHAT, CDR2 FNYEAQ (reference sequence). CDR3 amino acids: CASSARTSVYTGELFF. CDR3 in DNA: TGTGCCAGCAGCGCCCGTACTAGCGTTTACACCGGGGAGCTGTTTTTT.

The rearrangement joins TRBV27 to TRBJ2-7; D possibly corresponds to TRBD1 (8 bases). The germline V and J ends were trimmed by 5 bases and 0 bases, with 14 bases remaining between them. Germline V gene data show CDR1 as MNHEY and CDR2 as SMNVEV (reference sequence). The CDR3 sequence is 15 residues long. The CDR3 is CASSVQGGSSYEQYF. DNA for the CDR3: TGTGCCAGCAGTGTACAGGGGGGGAGCTCCTACGAGCAGTACTTC.

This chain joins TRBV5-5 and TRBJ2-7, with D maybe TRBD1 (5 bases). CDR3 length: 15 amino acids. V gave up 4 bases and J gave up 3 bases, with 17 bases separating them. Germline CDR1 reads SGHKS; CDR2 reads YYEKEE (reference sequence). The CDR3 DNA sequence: TGTGCCAGCAGCCCCCCGACAGAGGCGGTCTACGAGCAGTACTTC. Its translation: CASSPPTEAVYEQYF.

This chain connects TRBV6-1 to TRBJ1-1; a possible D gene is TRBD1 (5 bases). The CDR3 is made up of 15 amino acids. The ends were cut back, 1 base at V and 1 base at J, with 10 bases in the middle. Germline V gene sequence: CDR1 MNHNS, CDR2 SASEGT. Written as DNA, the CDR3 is TGTGCCAGCAGTGAAGAAATAGACAGGAACACTGAAGCTTTCTTT. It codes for CASSEEIDRNTEAFF.

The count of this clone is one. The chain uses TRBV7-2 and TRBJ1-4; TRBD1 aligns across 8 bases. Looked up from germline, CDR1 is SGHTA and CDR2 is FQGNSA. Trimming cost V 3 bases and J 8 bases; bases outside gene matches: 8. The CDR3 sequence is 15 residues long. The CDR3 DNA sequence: TGTGCCAGCAGCTTTCGGACAGGGCAGAGGGAAAAACTGTTTTTT. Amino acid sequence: CASSFRTGQREKLFF.

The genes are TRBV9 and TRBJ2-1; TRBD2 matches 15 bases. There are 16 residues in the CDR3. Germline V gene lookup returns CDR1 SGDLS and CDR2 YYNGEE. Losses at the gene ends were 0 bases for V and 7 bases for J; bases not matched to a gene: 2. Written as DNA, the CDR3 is TGTGCCAGCAGCGTAGCTGGGACTAGCGGGAGGAATGAGCAGTTCTTC. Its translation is CASSVAGTSGRNEQFF.

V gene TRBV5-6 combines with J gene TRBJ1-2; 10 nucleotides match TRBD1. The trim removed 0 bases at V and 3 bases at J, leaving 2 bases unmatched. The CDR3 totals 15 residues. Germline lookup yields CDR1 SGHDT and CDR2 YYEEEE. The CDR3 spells CASSLGGTGDYGYTF. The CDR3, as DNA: TGTGCCAGCAGCTTGGGCGGGACAGGGGACTATGGCTACACCTTC.

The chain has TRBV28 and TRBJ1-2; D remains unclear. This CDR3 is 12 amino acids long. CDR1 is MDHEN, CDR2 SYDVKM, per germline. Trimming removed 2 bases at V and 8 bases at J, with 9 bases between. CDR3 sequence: CASSLAALGYTF. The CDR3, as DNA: TGTGCCAGCAGTTTAGCGGCCTTAGGCTACACCTTC.